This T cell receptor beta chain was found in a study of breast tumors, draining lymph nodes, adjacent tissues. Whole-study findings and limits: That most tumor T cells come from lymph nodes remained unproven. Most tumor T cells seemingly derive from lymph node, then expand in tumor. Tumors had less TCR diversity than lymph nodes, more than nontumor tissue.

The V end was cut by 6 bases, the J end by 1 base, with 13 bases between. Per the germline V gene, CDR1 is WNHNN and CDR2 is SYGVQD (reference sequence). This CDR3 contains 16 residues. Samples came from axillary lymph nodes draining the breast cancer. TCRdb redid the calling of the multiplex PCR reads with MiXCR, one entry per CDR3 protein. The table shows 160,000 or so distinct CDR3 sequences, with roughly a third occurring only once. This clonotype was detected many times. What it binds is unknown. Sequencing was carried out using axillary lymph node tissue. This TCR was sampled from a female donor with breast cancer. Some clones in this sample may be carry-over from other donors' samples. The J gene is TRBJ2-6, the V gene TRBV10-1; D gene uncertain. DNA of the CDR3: TGCGCCAGCAGCCCCGGTGGGCAGTCTGGGGCCAACGTCCTGACTTTC. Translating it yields CASSPGGQSGANVLTF.